The rows below give T cell receptor beta chains drawn from one sample of a study of Graves' ophthalmopathy and Graves' hyperthyroidism. MiXCR, applied by TCRdb to the multiplex PCR reads, yields one record per CDR3 protein. Among 400,000 or so distinct CDR3 sequences listed, 15% were seen once. The sequenced sample consisted of peripheral blood. The receptors were gathered from a woman aged 18-29 years with stable Graves' hyperthyroidism. CDR3s include the opening cysteine and the closing phenylalanine or tryptophan. Expanded clones get a size class; other rows say once, few or many, or leave the size out.

j_call,clone_size,v_call,cdr3_aa
TRBJ1-1,many,TRBV7-2,CASSLLRGYTEAFF
TRBJ1-4,.,TRBV11-1,CASGRRDRATNEKLFF
TRBJ1-1,many,TRBV20-1,CSARDFSIGEAFF
TRBJ1-2,few,TRBV19,CASTPWGDGYGYTF
TRBJ1-2,few,TRBV9,CASSVAGVGQGASSYGYTF
TRBJ1-2,many,TRBV15,CATSRRQGVPVGYTF
TRBJ1-6,many,TRBV6-5,CASSYRASLVHF
TRBJ1-5,few,TRBV30,CAWSWPNWSNQPQHF
TRBJ2-2,.,TRBV12-3/TRBV12-4,CASNSLGGSGELFF
TRBJ1-1,many,TRBV20-1,CSAREVWNTEAFF
TRBJ2-5,.,TRBV2,CASSAPRNTGEETQYF
TRBJ1-1,.,TRBV6-1,CASSEPDGEIGTEAFF
TRBJ1-6,many,TRBV2,CASSRDSPNSPLHF
TRBJ2-7,few,TRBV19,CASSAEWDSYEQYF
TRBJ2-7,.,TRBV3-1,CASSQEREWGAYEQYF
TRBJ1-6,few,TRBV19,CASRGRDRDYNSPLHF
TRBJ1-1,many,TRBV7-3,CASSLWGGGLNTEAFF
TRBJ1-1,many,TRBV12-3/TRBV12-4,CASQDGANTEAFF
TRBJ2-5,many,TRBV6-5,CASSYVLAGGLGETQYF
TRBJ1-5,many,TRBV20-1,CSAVTGNSNQPQHF
TRBJ1-5,once,TRBV11-1,CASSSFYRGPSNQPQHF
TRBJ1-1,once,TRBV20-1,CSASEGPTEAFF
TRBJ1-1,many,TRBV12-3/TRBV12-4,CASSLRPGGDTEAFF
TRBJ2-5,many,TRBV6-5,CASSYGTEETQYF
TRBJ1-1,many,TRBV5-1,CASRPVLQGNTEAFF
TRBJ2-3,few,TRBV11-2,CASSFQGRSGGVTDTQYF
TRBJ1-1,many,TRBV27,CASSLSRTGNTEAFF
TRBJ1-2,many,TRBV19,CASSIDHAGSRTMGYTF
TRBJ2-5,few,TRBV25-1,CATMDRGWETQYF
TRBJ1-1,many,TRBV11-2,CASSLRGQPNTEAFF
TRBJ2-5,many,TRBV20-1,CSALAEPQYF
TRBJ1-1,many,TRBV12-5,CASGLARGDTEAFF
TRBJ1-6,many,TRBV5-1,CASSFGGSADNSPLHF
TRBJ1-1,.,TRBV5-1,CASRRQESLNTEAFF
TRBJ1-5,.,TRBV6-7,CASSYSRNWTDSNQPQHF
TRBJ1-1,.,TRBV3-1,CASSQAGGTGGTEAFF
TRBJ1-6,many,TRBV2,CASRGTAQIPLHF
TRBJ2-5,many,TRBV4-1,CASSQGLRGNQETQYF
TRBJ1-6,many,TRBV10-2,CASNPTGHLPNSPLHF
TRBJ1-2,few,TRBV11-2,CASSLGYTF
TRBJ2-5,.,TRBV20-1,CSANEAGLAGPETQYF
TRBJ2-7,many,TRBV28,CASSTTDSSYEQYF
TRBJ2-7,.,TRBV6-1,CASTLGSLNEQYF
TRBJ2-7,many,TRBV5-4,CASSLRRGHLSEQYF
TRBJ2-7,many,TRBV12-3/TRBV12-4,CASSWTGKGNEQYF
TRBJ1-2,many,TRBV20-1,CSAGQGPNPYGYTF
TRBJ1-1,many,TRBV13,CASSYAYWTSGEAFF
TRBJ2-7,.,TRBV24-1,CATSVDSDERYF
TRBJ1-2,many,TRBV25-1,CASSGRGLGGYTF
TRBJ1-5,many,TRBV6-1,CASSATGLAQHF
TRBJ2-2,many,TRBV6-2/TRBV6-3,CASLPLGRGDRTGELFF
TRBJ1-1,many,TRBV2,CASSDNTGWGTEAFF
TRBJ1-1,many,TRBV20-1,CSARRTNTEAFF
TRBJ2-7,many,TRBV6-2/TRBV6-3,CASVYSQGYEQYF
TRBJ2-4,few,TRBV3-1,CASSQELPSGPNIQYF
TRBJ1-2,few,TRBV3-1,CASSQKSGYGYTF
TRBJ2-2,many,TRBV29-1,CSVATSGGARRTGELFF